Below are 14 T cell receptor beta chains sequenced from a single sample in a study of molecular identifiers for immune sequencing clone quantification. TCRdb recomputed calls from the PCR reads with MiXCR, one row per CDR3 protein. The sample has about 500,000 distinct CDR3 sequences; about 22% are singletons. Input material: naive CD8+ T cells from blood, with Jurkat cell RNA spiked in. The sample's subset: FACS-sorted CD8+CD4-CCR7+CD45RA+ naive T cells. The receptors come from a human donor in good health. Some libraries in this study had Jurkat cell RNA spiked in.

There are a few counts of this clonotype. The chain joins TRBV5-6 to TRBJ1-1; no definite D call. This CDR3 is built from 15 residues. V lost 0 bases to trimming and J lost 1 base, with 10 bases between them. The germline gives CDR1 SGHDT, CDR2 YYEEEE. The CDR3 spells CASSLALTGNTEAFF. CDR3 nucleotides: TGTGCCAGCAGCTTGGCCTTGACGGGGAACACTGAAGCTTTCTTT.

This clonotype was recorded only once. This chain joins TRBV3-1 and TRBJ1-5; D is undetermined. This CDR3 is 15 amino acids long. Trimming stripped 2 bases from V and 2 bases from J, with 10 bases between. Germline CDR1 and CDR2: LGHDT and YNNKEL (reference sequence). CDR3 sequence reads: CASSQFVGGNQPQHF. The CDR3 nucleotides are TGTGCCAGCAGCCAATTCGTCGGCGGCAATCAGCCCCAGCATTTT.

A remark on this clonotype: This clone may be a read error of a much larger clone one base away. The chain links TRBV5-3 to TRBJ1-1, with D unresolved. TRBV5-3 is reported as an ORF; its role is uncertain. This CDR3 is 13 amino acids long. The germline V and J ends were trimmed by 8 bases and 0 bases, with 11 bases remaining between them. The DNA for the CDR3 is TGTGCCAGCGGCTTGTACCTGAACACTGAAGCTTTCTTT. It translates to CASGLYLNTEAFF.

Worth noting for this clonotype: This sequence may be a read error, since a much larger clone differs from it by one base. CDR3 sequence (DNA): TGCGCCAGCAGCCAAAAAGACGGATGGGGTAGGAACACTGAAGCTTTCTTT. Amino acids: CASSQKDGWGRNTEAFF. J is TRBJ1-1 and V is TRBV4-1; D gene ambiguous. CDR1 MGHRA and CDR2 YSYEKL come from the germline V gene. This CDR3 region has 17 residues. V was shortened by 2 bases and J by 1 base, with 17 bases between the two germline ends.

With regard to this clonotype: A much larger clone sits a single nucleotide away, making a read error possible. Because the CDR3 is missing its conserved closing phenylalanine or tryptophan, this is likely a read error. The chain is built from TRBV2 and TRBJ2-3, with D possibly matching TRBD1 (6 bases). There are 12 residues in the CDR3. Trimming left V 6 bases short and J 8 bases short, with 12 bases between. Germline lookup yields CDR1 SNHLY and CDR2 FYNNEI. CDR3 in DNA: TGTGCCAGCAGCGAAATAGGGGGTACGCAGTATCTT. Its translation is CASSEIGGTQYL.

In its sample, this clonotype was seen a few times. J is TRBJ2-1 and V is TRBV5-4; D remains unclear. The CDR3 runs to 12 residues. The germline CDR1 and CDR2 sequences are SGHNT and YYREEE (reference sequence). The ends were cut back, 0 bases at V and 10 bases at J, with 8 bases in the middle. CDR3 sequence reads: CASSLGVTEQFF. CDR3 bases: TGTGCCAGCAGCTTGGGGGTTACAGAGCAGTTCTTC.

In the case of this clonotype: Relative to the germline gene, one junction end is altered; a read error may explain this. V gene TRBV9 combines with J gene TRBJ1-3; D might be TRBD1 (5 bases). CDR3 length: 15 amino acids. The germline CDR1 and CDR2 sequences are SGDLS and YYNGEE. In DNA, the CDR3 is TGTGCCAGCAGCGTAGCCGGGGGTTCTGTAAACACCATATATTTT. It translates to CASSVAGGSVNTIYF.

As for this clonotype: With a much larger clone just one base away, this may be a read error. The chain uses TRBV4-3 and TRBJ1-4; D ambiguous. V was shortened by 4 bases and J by 10 bases, with 19 bases between the two germline ends. The CDR3 has 15 residues. Germline-derived CDR1 and CDR2 are LGHNA and YSLEER. This chain's CDR3 is CASSRERPGLGKLFF. CDR3 nucleotides: TGCGCCAGCAGCCGAGAAAGGCCGGGCCTTGGAAAACTGTTTTTT.

This clonotype was observed a few times. The genes are TRBV7-9 and TRBJ1-2, with D unresolved. Germline CDR1 SEHNR, CDR2 FQNEAQ (reference sequence). This CDR3 is 13 amino acids long. V shed 5 bases and J shed 4 bases, with 11 bases lying between them. The CDR3 sequence: CASSPRTPYGYTF. CDR3 DNA: TGTGCCAGCAGCCCACGGACCCCCTATGGCTACACCTTC.

The rearrangement links TRBV7-9 to TRBJ1-3, with TRBD1 identical over 11 bases. From germline, CDR1 is SEHNR and CDR2 FQNEAQ (reference sequence). The V segment lost 3 bases and the J segment 3 bases; nucleotides outside the gene matches: 4. CDR3 length: 16 residues. The CDR3 loop reads CASSFWDRGFGNTIYF. The DNA of the CDR3 is TGTGCCAGCAGCTTTTGGGACAGGGGGTTTGGAAACACCATATATTTT.

As regards this clonotype: This may arise from a read error, as a much more abundant clone is one base away. V and J are TRBV24-1 and TRBJ1-4, with D perhaps TRBD1 (5 bases). Germline CDR1 reads KGHDR; CDR2 reads SFDVKD. The CDR3 length is 12 residues. The DNA of the CDR3 is TGTGCCACCGGAGGGGCTACGGGAAAACAGTTTTTT. Protein sequence: CATGGATGKQFF.

CDR3 sequence: CASSVDKDNEQFF. In nucleotides, the CDR3 is TGTGCCAGCAGTGTAGACAAAGACAATGAGCAGTTCTTC. The chain carries TRBV6-1 and TRBJ2-1, with unresolved D. This CDR3 region has 13 residues. Trimming took 4 bases from V and 5 from J, leaving 9 bases between them. The germline V gene encodes CDR1 MNHNS and CDR2 SASEGT.

This chain uses TRBV7-9 with TRBJ2-7; TRBD1 or TRBD2 may be the D gene (5 bases each). With 0 bases removed from V and 2 bases from J, the gap between germline ends came to 20 bases. This CDR3 contains 18 residues. Per germline, CDR1 SEHNR and CDR2 FQNEAQ (reference sequence). The DNA for the CDR3 is TGTGCCAGCAGCTTAGCCCGAGGGGCAGGAAGGTCAGCCTACGAGCAGTACTTC. It encodes CASSLARGAGRSAYEQYF.

The V gene is TRBV28, the J gene TRBJ2-7; 10 nucleotides line up with TRBD1. CDR3 size: 16 residues. From germline, CDR1 is MDHEN and CDR2 SYDVKM. V shed 3 bases and J 2 bases; nucleotides not matched to a gene: 7. CDR3 sequence reads: CASSFFPGQGPYEQYF. The DNA of the CDR3 is TGTGCCAGCAGTTTCTTTCCGGGACAGGGGCCCTACGAGCAGTACTTC.